This TCR beta chain stems from a study of human T cells and chemical hapten exposure. Study-level information: Once 0.01% DPC had been applied to the upper back by patch test, readings were taken at 6 days.

This CDR3 spans 13 amino acids. V was pared by 4 bases and J by 0 bases, with 2 bases of the junction left unmatched. CDR1 DFQATT and CDR2 SNEGSKA come from the germline V gene (reference sequence). MiXCR, run by TCRdb on the RACE reads, gives a single entry per CDR3 protein. Of approximately 52,000 distinct CDR3 sequences listed, 9.4% are singletons. General observations from the study: While controls formed fewer of them, expanded TCRs formed significantly more large CDR3 similarity clusters.

This clonotype was picked up many times. No antigen is known for it. Time point in this sample: pre-sensitization, week 0. Treatment: therapeutic diphenylcyclopropenone sensitization with weekly scalp DPC. The TCR originated in a woman aged 40 to 50 with alopecia areata. Some clones in this sample may be carry-over from other donors' samples. V gene TRBV20-1 combines with J gene TRBJ1-1, with TRBD1 matching over 7 bases. This sample comprised whole blood, obtained in connection with sensitization to the hapten diphenylcyclopropenone (DPC). The CDR3 loop reads CSAMGQLNTEAFF. DNA for the CDR3: TGCAGTGCTATGGGACAGTTGAACACTGAAGCTTTCTTT.